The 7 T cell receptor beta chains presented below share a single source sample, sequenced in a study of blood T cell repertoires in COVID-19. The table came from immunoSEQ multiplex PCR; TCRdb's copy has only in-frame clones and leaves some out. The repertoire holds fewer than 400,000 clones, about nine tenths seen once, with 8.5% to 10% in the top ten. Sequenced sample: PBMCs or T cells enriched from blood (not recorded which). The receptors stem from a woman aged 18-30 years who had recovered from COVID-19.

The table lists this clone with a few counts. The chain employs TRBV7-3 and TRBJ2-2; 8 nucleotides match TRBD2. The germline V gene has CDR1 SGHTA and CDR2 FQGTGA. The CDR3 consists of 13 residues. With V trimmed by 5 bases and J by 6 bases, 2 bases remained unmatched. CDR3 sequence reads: CASSPGGPGELFF. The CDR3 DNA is TGTGCCAGCAGCCCGGGGGGGCCCGGGGAGCTGTTTTTT.

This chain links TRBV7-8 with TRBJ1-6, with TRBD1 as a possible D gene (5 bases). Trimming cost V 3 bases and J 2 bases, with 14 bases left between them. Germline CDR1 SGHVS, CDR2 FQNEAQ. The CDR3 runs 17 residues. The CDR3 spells CASSLSLGGTYNSPLHF. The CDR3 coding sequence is TGTGCCAGCAGCTTGTCTCTCGGGGGGACCTATAATTCACCCCTCCACTTT.

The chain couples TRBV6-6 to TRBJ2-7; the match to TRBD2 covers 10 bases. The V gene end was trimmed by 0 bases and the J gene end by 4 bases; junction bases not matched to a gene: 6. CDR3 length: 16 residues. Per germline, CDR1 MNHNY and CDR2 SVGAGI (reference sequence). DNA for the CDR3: TGTGCCAGCAGTTACTCGTTAGCGGGAGGTCGGTACGAGCAGTACTTC. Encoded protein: CASSYSLAGGRYEQYF.

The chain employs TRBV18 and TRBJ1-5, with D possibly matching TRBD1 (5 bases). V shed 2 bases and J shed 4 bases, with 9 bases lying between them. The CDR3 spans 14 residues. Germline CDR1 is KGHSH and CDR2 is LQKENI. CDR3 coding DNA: TGTGCCAGCTCACCAGCAGGGCCAAATCAGCCCCAGCATTTT. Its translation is CASSPAGPNQPQHF.

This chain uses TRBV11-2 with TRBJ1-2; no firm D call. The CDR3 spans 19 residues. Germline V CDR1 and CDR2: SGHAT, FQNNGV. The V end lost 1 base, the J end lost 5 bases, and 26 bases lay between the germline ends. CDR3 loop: CASSLGFAYSGGREYGYTF. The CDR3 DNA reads TGTGCCAGCAGCTTAGGGTTCGCGTACAGTGGTGGCCGAGAATATGGCTACACCTTC.

The CDR3 reads CASGRQAGTEAFF. In DNA, the CDR3 is TGTGCCAGTGGGAGACAGGCCGGGACTGAAGCTTTCTTT. The chain employs TRBV19 and TRBJ1-1; D perhaps matches TRBD1 (6 bases). V lost 8 bases to trimming and J lost 5 bases, with 15 bases between them. The CDR3 totals 13 residues. Per germline, CDR1 LNHDA and CDR2 SQIVND (reference sequence). Combining the CDR3 with reference TRBV19 and TRBJ1-1 gives the whole variable domain DGGITQSPKYLFRKEGQNVTLSCEQNLNHDAMYWYRQDPGQGLRLIYYSQIVNDFQKGDIAEGYSVSREKKESFPLTVTSAQKNPTAFYLCASGRQAGTEAFFGQGTRLTVV.

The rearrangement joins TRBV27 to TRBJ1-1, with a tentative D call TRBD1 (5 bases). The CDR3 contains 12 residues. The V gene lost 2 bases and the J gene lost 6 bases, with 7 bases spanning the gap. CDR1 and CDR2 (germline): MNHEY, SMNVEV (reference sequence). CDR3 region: CASSLKTAEAFF. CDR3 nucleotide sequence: TGTGCCAGCAGTTTAAAGACAGCTGAAGCTTTCTTT.